The 27 T cell receptor beta chains given below trace back to one sample, sequenced in a study of human T cells and chemical hapten exposure. TCRdb analysed the 5' RACE reads with MiXCR anew, one entry per CDR3 protein. The sample contains about 81,000 distinct CDR3 sequences, approximately 8% of which appear only once. Extraction of total RNA was performed on unfractionated whole blood. The receptors stem from a male donor in good health.

This clonotype was counted at least ten times. The chain employs TRBV9 and TRBJ2-6, with unresolved D. The CDR3 runs to 14 residues. From germline, CDR1 is SGDLS and CDR2 YYNGEE. V was clipped by 2 bases and J by 4 bases, with 7 bases between them. CDR3 DNA sequence: TGTGCCAGCAGCGTCACCTCCGGGGCCAACGTCCTGACTTTC. Protein: CASSVTSGANVLTF.

This clonotype has at least ten counts. The V and J genes are TRBV3-1 and TRBJ2-7, with 8 bases identical to TRBD1. The ends lost 3 bases at V and 2 bases at J; junction bases unmatched: 3. CDR1 and CDR2 from the germline V gene are LGHDT and YNNKEL (reference sequence). The CDR3 is 14 amino acids. As DNA, the CDR3 is TGTGCCAGCAGCCAGAGGGACAGGACCTACGAGCAGTACTTC. This translates into CASSQRDRTYEQYF.

This clonotype was found a few times. V gene TRBV6-1 combines with J gene TRBJ1-5; 11 positions agree with TRBD1. Germline V gives CDR1 MNHNS, CDR2 SASEGT. CDR3 size: 17 residues. Trimming at V came to 4 bases and at J to 1 base, leaving 6 bases not matched to a gene. CDR3: CASSGTGGGQSNQPQHF. The CDR3 bases are TGTGCCAGCAGTGGGACAGGGGGCGGGCAGAGCAATCAGCCCCAGCATTTT.

CDR3 sequence reads: CASSSTSGSADTQYF. For the CDR3, the DNA is TGTGCCAGCAGCTCGACTAGCGGGAGTGCCGATACGCAGTATTTT. The chain recombines TRBV7-2 with TRBJ2-3; 12 nucleotides match TRBD2. Germline V gene data show CDR1 as SGHTA and CDR2 as FQGNSA. V shed 4 bases, J shed 6 bases, and the junction held 5 bases outside the gene matches. The length of the CDR3 is 15 residues. Filled out from reference TRBV7-2 and TRBJ2-3, the complete variable domain reads GAGVSQSPSNKVTEKGKDVELRCDPISGHTALYWYRQSLGQGLEFLIYFQGNSAPDKSGLPSDRFSAERTGGSVSTLTIQRTQQEDSAVYLCASSSTSGSADTQYFGPGTRLTVL.

With regard to this clonotype: A read error is possible here, since a much larger clone lies one base away. This chain uses TRBV7-2 with TRBJ2-7, with D possibly called TRBD1 or TRBD2 (5 bases each). The CDR3 is 17 residues long. In germline, CDR1 is SGHTA, CDR2 FQGNSA. V lost 1 base, J lost 4 bases, and 20 bases lay in between. The CDR3 protein is CASSLGYTGRGAYEQYF. CDR3 nucleotide sequence: TGTGCCAGCAGCTTAGGGTACACAGGTCGAGGGGCTTACGAGCAGTACTTC.

Ten or more counts support this clonotype. The chain is built from TRBV20-1 and TRBJ1-2; TRBD1 aligns across 9 bases. CDR1 and CDR2 from the germline V gene are DFQATT and SNEGSKA (reference sequence). V shed 0 bases and J 7 bases; nucleotides not matched to a gene: 9. This CDR3 contains 15 residues. The CDR3 sequence: CSARDNSQGAGGYTF. The DNA for the CDR3 is TGCAGTGCTAGAGATAACTCACAGGGGGCAGGTGGCTACACCTTC.

The chain links TRBV6-2 or TRBV6-3 to TRBJ2-7; TRBD1 is a possible D gene (6 bases). The CDR3 is 13 residues long. Germline-derived CDR1 and CDR2 are MNHEY and SVGEGT. Trimming cost V 4 bases and J 5 bases, with 12 bases left between them. The CDR3 sequence: CASSLQGLHEQYF. CDR3 bases: TGTGCCAGCAGTTTACAGGGTCTCCACGAGCAGTACTTC.

At least ten counts were recorded for this clonotype. The CDR3 nucleotides read TGTGCCAGCAGTTCCGCTAGCGGGGCCGGGGAGCTGTTTTTT. Its protein product is CASSSASGAGELFF. The J gene is TRBJ2-2, the V gene TRBV12-3 or TRBV12-4; 9 positions match TRBD2. This CDR3 is built from 14 residues. V lost 4 bases, J lost 6 bases, and 3 bases stayed unmatched.

A few counts support this clonotype. The V call is TRBV5-5, the J call TRBJ2-6, with D unresolved. Trimming took 0 bases from V and 2 from J, leaving 9 bases between them. CDR1 is SGHKS and CDR2 is YYEKEE in the germline V gene (reference sequence). CDR3 length: 16 amino acids. The CDR3 DNA follows: TGTGCCAGCAGCTTGGAGATAGAGACTGGGGCCAACGTCCTGACTTTC. It yields the protein CASSLEIETGANVLTF.

This chain joins TRBV12-3 or TRBV12-4 and TRBJ1-2; D unclear. V lost 3 bases, J lost 3 bases, and 5 bases lay in between. CDR3 length: 12 amino acids. In nucleotides, the CDR3 is TGTGCCAGCAGTTTCCGCGACTATGGCTACACCTTC. It translates to CASSFRDYGYTF.

This clonotype was seen a handful of times. The V gene is TRBV29-1, the J gene TRBJ1-1; no reliable D call. In germline, CDR1 is SQVTM, CDR2 ANQGSEA. The length of the CDR3 is 13 residues. V was shortened by 4 bases and J by 0 bases, with 9 bases between the two germline ends. The CDR3 loop reads CSVAQSMNTEAFF. The CDR3 DNA follows: TGCAGCGTTGCTCAGAGCATGAACACTGAAGCTTTCTTT.

This clonotype was seen ten or more times. Likely a read error: the CDR3 ends without its conserved phenylalanine or tryptophan. No DNA is shown, since the ends of the CDR3 on it are uncertain; the CDR3 is the one TCRdb lists. The V call is TRBV21-1, the J call TRBJ2-7; the table assigns TRBD1, which was not confirmed against the DNA. TRBV21-1 is described as a pseudogene. The CDR3 has 11 residues if both end residues are counted. CDR3 sequence: CASSPREDGPI.

The chain is built from TRBV5-8 and TRBJ1-6, with D possibly TRBD1 on 6 matching bases. The CDR3 is 15 residues long. V was trimmed by 6 bases and J by 7 bases, leaving 17 bases between them. Germline-derived CDR1 and CDR2 are SGHTS and YDEGEE. CDR3 sequence reads: CASTRRGDGNSPLHF. CDR3 DNA sequence: TGTGCCAGCACCCGAAGGGGGGACGGCAATTCACCCCTCCACTTT.

The chain is built from TRBV7-6 and TRBJ2-7; no clear D. V was cut by 2 bases and J by 0 bases, with 8 bases left in between. This CDR3 is built from 14 residues. Looked up from germline, CDR1 is SGHVS and CDR2 is FNYEAQ. DNA of the CDR3: TGTGCCAGCAGCTTAATCGCGGACTCCTACGAGCAGTACTTC. It is translated as CASSLIADSYEQYF.

This clonotype occurred a few times. The chain joins TRBV2 to TRBJ2-7, with TRBD2 matching over 10 bases. This CDR3 has 16 residues. Germline trimming cut 8 bases from V and 5 bases from J; bases unmatched to any gene: 15. Germline assignment: CDR1 SNHLY and CDR2 FYNNEI. The CDR3 DNA sequence: TGTGCCAGCGCAGCTCAAAGCGGGAGGGCCCCGGACGAGCAGTACTTC. Protein product: CASAAQSGRAPDEQYF.

V is TRBV12-5 and J is TRBJ2-1, with TRBD2 matching 12 bases. J was trimmed by 8 bases and V by 11 bases; bases with no gene match: 13. This CDR3 is built from 15 residues. CDR1 is LGHNT and CDR2 is FRNRAP in the germline V gene. CDR3 in amino acids: CASRGPSGRADEQFF. CDR3 sequence (DNA): TGTGCTTCCCGAGGACCTAGCGGGAGGGCAGATGAGCAGTTCTTC.

The chain carries TRBV21-1 and TRBJ2-7; the table's TRBD1 call for D was not verified on the DNA. TRBV21-1 is reported as a pseudogene. CDR3 size: 16 residues. CDR3 protein: CASSTQRGPITYEQYF. The CDR3 DNA reads as TGTGCCAGCAGCACCCAGCGGGGGCCAATAACCTACGAGCAGTACTTC.

This clonotype has at least ten counts. The rearrangement links TRBV12-5 to TRBJ2-6; TRBD1 is a possible D gene (5 bases). Deletions cut 6 bases from V and 2 bases from J, with 14 bases between. The germline V gene encodes CDR1 LGHNT and CDR2 FRNRAP. The CDR3 consists of 16 residues. The DNA for the CDR3 is TGTGCTAGTGGCCTTAACGCCAGGGCTGGGGCCAACGTCCTGACTTTC. It is translated as CASGLNARAGANVLTF.

This clonotype occurred a few times. V and J are TRBV21-1 and TRBJ2-3; the D call in the table, TRBD1, was not verified against the DNA. TRBV21-1 corresponds to a pseudogene. This CDR3 region has 16 residues. The CDR3 DNA follows: TGTGCCAGCAGCGCTCGGGGGACCGACTTGTGGGATACGCAGTATTTT. Translation gives CASSARGTDLWDTQYF.

This clonotype was detected a few times. The chain links TRBV20-1 to TRBJ1-5, with 11 bases matching TRBD1. The CDR3 is made up of 16 amino acids. In germline, CDR1 is DFQATT, CDR2 SNEGSKA (reference sequence). The V gene end was trimmed by 2 bases and the J gene end by 2 bases; junction bases not matched to a gene: 5. CDR3 region: CSARWTGGLGNQPQHF. DNA for the CDR3: TGCAGTGCTAGATGGACAGGGGGCCTGGGCAATCAGCCCCAGCATTTT.

The table lists this clonotype with many counts. This sequence joins TRBV12-3 or TRBV12-4 and TRBJ2-3; 14 bases map to TRBD2. J lost 4 bases, V lost 5 bases, and 17 bases had no gene match. The CDR3 length is 20 residues. This CDR3 reads CASSPYPSTSGRATPDTQYF. DNA for the CDR3: TGTGCCAGCAGTCCCTACCCTTCGACTAGCGGGAGGGCCACCCCAGATACGCAGTATTTT.

This chain connects TRBV29-1 to TRBJ1-1; a possible D gene is TRBD1 (6 bases). Trimming pared 6 bases from V and 2 bases from J, leaving 16 bases between. The CDR3 length is 14 residues. Per the germline V gene, CDR1 is SQVTM and CDR2 is ANQGSEA. The CDR3 is CSVPTGISNTEAFF. CDR3 sequence (DNA): TGCAGCGTGCCTACAGGGATATCCAACACTGAAGCTTTCTTT.

The chain uses TRBV2 and TRBJ2-7; D is undetermined. V lost 8 bases to trimming and J lost 2 bases, with 4 bases between them. The CDR3 has 10 amino acids. Germline V lookup: CDR1 SNHLY, CDR2 FYNNEI. The CDR3 region is CASFAYEQYF. The CDR3 DNA sequence: TGTGCCAGCTTCGCCTACGAGCAGTACTTC.

This clonotype appeared a few times. The chain combines TRBV19 with TRBJ2-1, with D perhaps matching TRBD2 (6 bases). V was trimmed by 8 bases and J by 6 bases, leaving 17 bases between them. In germline, CDR1 is LNHDA, CDR2 SQIVND (reference sequence). The CDR3 covers 14 residues. CDR3 protein: CASQRGTSLNEQFF. For the CDR3, the DNA is TGTGCCAGTCAAAGGGGCACTAGCCTCAATGAGCAGTTCTTC.

J is TRBJ1-1 and V is TRBV2; D uncertain. From germline, CDR1 is SNHLY and CDR2 FYNNEI. The germline V and J ends were trimmed by 6 bases and 3 bases, with 17 bases remaining between them. The CDR3 is made up of 15 amino acids. For the CDR3, the DNA is TGTGCCAGCAGGGAGTTAGGTGAGCGGGACACTGAAGCTTTCTTT. Encoded protein: CASRELGERDTEAFF. Looking up the rest from reference TRBV2 and TRBJ1-1 gives the full variable domain: EPEVTQTPSHQVTQMGQEVILRCVPISNHLYFYWYRQILGQKVEFLVSFYNNEISEKSEIFDDQFSVERPDGSNFTLKIRSTKLEDSAMYFCASRELGERDTEAFFGQGTRLTVV.

V gene TRBV12-3 or TRBV12-4 combines with J gene TRBJ2-3; perhaps TRBD2 as D (5 bases). V shed 1 base and J shed 0 bases, with 11 bases lying between them. The CDR3 sequence is 16 residues long. The CDR3 region is CASSLGLAPSTDTQYF. DNA of the CDR3: TGTGCCAGCAGTTTAGGTTTAGCGCCTAGCACAGATACGCAGTATTTT.

This clonotype was seen only a few times. The genes are TRBV12-3 or TRBV12-4 and TRBJ2-1; tentatively, D is TRBD2 (8 bases). This CDR3 spans 17 amino acids. Trimming cost V 2 bases and J 7 bases, with 21 bases left between them. The CDR3 spells CASSLNPGRGRLNEQFF. Written as DNA, the CDR3 is TGTGCCAGCAGTTTAAATCCCGGGAGGGGGCGCCTGAATGAGCAGTTCTTC.